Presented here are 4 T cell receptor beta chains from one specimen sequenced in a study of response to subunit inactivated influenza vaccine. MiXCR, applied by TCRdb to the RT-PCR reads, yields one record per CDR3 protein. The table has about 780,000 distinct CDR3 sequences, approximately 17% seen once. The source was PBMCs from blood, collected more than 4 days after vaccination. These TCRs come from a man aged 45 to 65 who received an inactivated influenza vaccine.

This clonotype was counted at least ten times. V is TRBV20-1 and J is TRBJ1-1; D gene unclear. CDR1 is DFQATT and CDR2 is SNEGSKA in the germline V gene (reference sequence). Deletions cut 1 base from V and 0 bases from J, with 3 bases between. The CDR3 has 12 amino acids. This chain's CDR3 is CSARVVNTEAFF. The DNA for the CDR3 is TGCAGTGCTAGAGTCGTGAACACTGAAGCTTTCTTT.

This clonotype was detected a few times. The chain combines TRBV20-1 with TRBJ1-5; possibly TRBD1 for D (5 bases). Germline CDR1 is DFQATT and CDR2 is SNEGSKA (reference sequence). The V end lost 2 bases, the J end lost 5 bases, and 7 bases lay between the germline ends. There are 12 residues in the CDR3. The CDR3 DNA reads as TGCAGTGCTAGATTAGGGGATCAGCCCCAGCATTTT. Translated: CSARLGDQPQHF.

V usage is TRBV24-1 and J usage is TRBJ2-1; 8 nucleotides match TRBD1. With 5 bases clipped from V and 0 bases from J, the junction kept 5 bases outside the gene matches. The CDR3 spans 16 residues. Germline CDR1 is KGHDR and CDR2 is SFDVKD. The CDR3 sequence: CATSARTGRSYNEQFF. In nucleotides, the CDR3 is TGTGCCACCAGTGCCCGGACAGGGCGCTCCTACAATGAGCAGTTCTTC.

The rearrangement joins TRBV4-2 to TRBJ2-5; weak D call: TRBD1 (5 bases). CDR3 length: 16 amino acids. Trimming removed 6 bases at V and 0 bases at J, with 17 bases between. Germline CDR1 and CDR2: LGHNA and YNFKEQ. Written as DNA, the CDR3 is TGTGCCAGCAGTGATCGGACAAAAGGTGACCAAGAGACCCAGTACTTC. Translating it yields CASSDRTKGDQETQYF.